This T cell receptor beta chain was obtained from a study of low-dose radiotherapy and immunotherapy resistance in tumors. Study-wide context: Per fraction, Cohort 1 was given 0.5 Gy every 2 weeks, for a total of 6.5 Gy.

As for time point: before trial treatment. Ten or more counts support this clonotype. In germline, CDR1 is MNHEY, CDR2 SMNVEV (reference sequence). CDR3 size: 15 residues. Losses at the gene ends were 6 bases for V and 3 bases for J; bases not matched to a gene: 10. TRAV- and TRBV-specific primers primed first-strand cDNA, covering alpha and beta chains. TCR amplification ran 15 to 20 PCR cycles using constant-region and V-primer adapter primers. TCRdb reprocessed the reads with MiXCR, giving one entry per CDR3 protein. Here the sample spans 85,000 to 95,000 distinct CDR3 sequences, under 10% being singletons.

The sequenced sample was PBMCs, obtained before treatment. This rearrangement joins TRBV27 to TRBJ1-2; TRBD1 matches 7 bases. The TCR originated in a male donor with prostate cancer. DNA for the CDR3: TGTGCCAGCAGAGAGGAGCGGGGACAGCACTATGGCTACACCTTC. Encoded protein: CASREERGQHYGYTF.